What follows is one T cell receptor (beta chain) and its context. Its antigen remains unidentified. Per-base qualities were not stored, and no clone one base away is much larger. The CDR3 runs 14 amino acids, cysteine and phenylalanine included. Of all the DNA, just the CDR3 is kept, 42 bases in frame from base 1. V gives up 5 bases and J gives up 8 bases, and the segment between their germline ends measures 18 bases. Library creation used PCR. Sequencing relied on an Illumina HiSeq 2500. To normalize quantification of the TCRbeta repertoire, the TCR libraries were built with molecular barcoding that relied on unique molecular identifiers. Using fastp trimming at Q25 and MiXCR clonotype assembly, TCRdb reanalyzed the public sequencing data and kept in-frame beta chains. Records with the same CDR3 protein are collapsed into one entry carrying the most frequent genes and DNA. The sample records about 500,000 distinct CDR3 sequences, approximately 30% of which are singletons. The top ten clones comprise under 3% of the sample.

This specimen belongs to a study of T-cell reconstitution after alpha-beta-depleted transplantation in children (dated by TCRdb to 2016 to 2018). At the level of the whole study: The study quantitatively tracked T-cell immune reconstitution after TCRalphabeta/CD19-depleted allogeneic hematopoietic cell transplantation in children using TCR repertoire profiling.

The TCR originated in a human donor who donated a stem cell graft to a child with aplastic anemia. The chain links TRBV12-3 or TRBV12-4 with TRBJ1-1; TRBD1 is perhaps the D gene, given 5 matching bases. Sequences were derived from PBMCs from the stem cell graft donor, sampled from the stem cell graft. CDR3 region: CASSLVRRTPEAFF. The nucleotide sequence reads TGTGCCAGCAGTCTCGTACGGCGGACACCCGAAGCTTTCTTT.